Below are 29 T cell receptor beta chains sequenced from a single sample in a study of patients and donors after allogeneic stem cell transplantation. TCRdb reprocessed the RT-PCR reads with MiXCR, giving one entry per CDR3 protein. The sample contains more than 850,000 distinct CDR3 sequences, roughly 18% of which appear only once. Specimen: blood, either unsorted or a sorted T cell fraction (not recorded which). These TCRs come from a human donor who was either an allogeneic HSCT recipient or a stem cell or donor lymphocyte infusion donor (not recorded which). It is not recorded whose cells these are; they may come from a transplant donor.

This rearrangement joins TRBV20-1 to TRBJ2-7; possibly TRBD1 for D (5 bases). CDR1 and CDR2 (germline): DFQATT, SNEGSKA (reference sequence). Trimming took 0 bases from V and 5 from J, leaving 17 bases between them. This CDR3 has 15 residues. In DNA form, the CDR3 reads TGCAGTGCTAGAGATCCGGCAGGGCGGCCGAACGAGCAGTACTTC. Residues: CSARDPAGRPNEQYF.

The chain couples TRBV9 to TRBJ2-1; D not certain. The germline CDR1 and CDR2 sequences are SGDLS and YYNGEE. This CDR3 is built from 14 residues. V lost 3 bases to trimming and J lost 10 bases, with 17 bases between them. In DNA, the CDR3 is TGTGCCAGCAGCGCCTTGACTCAATCCGGGGAGCAGTTCTTC. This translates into CASSALTQSGEQFF.

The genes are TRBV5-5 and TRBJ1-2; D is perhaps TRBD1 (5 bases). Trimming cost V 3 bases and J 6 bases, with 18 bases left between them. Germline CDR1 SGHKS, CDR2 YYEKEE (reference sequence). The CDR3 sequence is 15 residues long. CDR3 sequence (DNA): TGTGCCAGCAGCTCGGTGACAGCCCTAACTAATGGCTACACCTTC. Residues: CASSSVTALTNGYTF.

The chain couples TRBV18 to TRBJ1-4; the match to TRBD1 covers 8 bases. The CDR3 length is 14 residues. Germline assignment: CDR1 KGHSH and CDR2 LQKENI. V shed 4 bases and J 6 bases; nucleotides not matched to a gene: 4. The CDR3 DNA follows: TGTGCCAGCTCACGGACAGGGATTGATGAAAAACTGTTTTTT. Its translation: CASSRTGIDEKLFF.

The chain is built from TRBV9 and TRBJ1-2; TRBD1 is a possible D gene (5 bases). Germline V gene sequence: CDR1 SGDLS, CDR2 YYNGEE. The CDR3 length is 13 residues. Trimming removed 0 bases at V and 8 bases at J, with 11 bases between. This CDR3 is CASSVVSGGGYTF. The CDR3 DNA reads TGTGCCAGCAGCGTAGTGTCGGGGGGGGGCTACACCTTC.

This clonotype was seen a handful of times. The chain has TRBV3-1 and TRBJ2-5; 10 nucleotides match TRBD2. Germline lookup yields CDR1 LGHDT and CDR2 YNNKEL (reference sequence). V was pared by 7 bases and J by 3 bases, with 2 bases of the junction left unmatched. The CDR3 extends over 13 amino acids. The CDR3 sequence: CASILAGKETQYF. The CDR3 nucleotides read TGTGCCAGCATACTAGCGGGGAAAGAGACCCAGTACTTC.

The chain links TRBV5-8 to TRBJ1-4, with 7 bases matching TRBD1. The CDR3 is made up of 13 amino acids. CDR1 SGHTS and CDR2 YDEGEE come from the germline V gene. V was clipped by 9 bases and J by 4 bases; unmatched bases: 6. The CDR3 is CATGQTYNEKLFF. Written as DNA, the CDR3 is TGTGCCACGGGACAGACCTATAATGAAAAACTGTTTTTT.

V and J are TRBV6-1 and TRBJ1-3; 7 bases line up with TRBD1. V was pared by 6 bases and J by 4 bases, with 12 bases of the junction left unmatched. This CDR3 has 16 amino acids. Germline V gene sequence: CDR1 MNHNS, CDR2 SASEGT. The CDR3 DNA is TGTGCCAGCAGCCTACTTTCCGGGACAGCAGGAAACACCATATATTTT. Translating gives CASSLLSGTAGNTIYF.

DNA for the CDR3: TGTGCCAGCAGTTCTGAGGGGGCGCGCACTGAAGCTTTCTTT. The encoded protein is CASSSEGARTEAFF. The chain has TRBV28 and TRBJ1-1; 7 bases line up with TRBD1. From germline, CDR1 is MDHEN and CDR2 SYDVKM. J lost 4 bases, V lost 4 bases, and 6 bases had no gene match. The CDR3 loop spans 14 amino acids.

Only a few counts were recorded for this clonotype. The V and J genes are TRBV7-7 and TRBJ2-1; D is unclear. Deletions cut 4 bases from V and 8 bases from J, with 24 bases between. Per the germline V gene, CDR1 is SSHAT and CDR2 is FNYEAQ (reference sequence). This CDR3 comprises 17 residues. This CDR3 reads CASSSLPESPGMDEQFF. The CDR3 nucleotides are TGTGCCAGCAGCTCCCTCCCCGAGTCCCCTGGTATGGATGAGCAGTTCTTC. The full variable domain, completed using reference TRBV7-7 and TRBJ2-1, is GAGVSQSPRYKVTKRGQDVTLRCDPISSHATLYWYQQALGQGPEFLTYFNYEAQPDKSGLPSDRFSAERPEGSISTLTIQRTEQRDSAMYRCASSSLPESPGMDEQFFGPGTRLTVL.

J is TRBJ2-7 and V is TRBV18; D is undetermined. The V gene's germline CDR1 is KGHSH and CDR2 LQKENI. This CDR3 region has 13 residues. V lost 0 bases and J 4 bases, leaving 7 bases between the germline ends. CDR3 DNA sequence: TGTGCCAGCTCACCACCAGACTTATACGAGCAGTACTTC. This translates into CASSPPDLYEQYF.

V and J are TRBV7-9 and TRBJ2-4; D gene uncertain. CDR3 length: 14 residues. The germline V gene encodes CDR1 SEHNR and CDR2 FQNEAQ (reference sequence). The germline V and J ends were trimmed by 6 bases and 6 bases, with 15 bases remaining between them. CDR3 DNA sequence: TGTGCCAGCAGGCTGGGCGACTCGATAAACATTCAGTACTTC. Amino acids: CASRLGDSINIQYF.

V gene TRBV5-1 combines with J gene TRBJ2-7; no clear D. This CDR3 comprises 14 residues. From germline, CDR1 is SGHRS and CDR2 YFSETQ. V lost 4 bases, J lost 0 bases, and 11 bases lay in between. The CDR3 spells CASSMDGSSYEQYF. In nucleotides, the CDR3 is TGCGCCAGCAGCATGGACGGTTCCTCCTACGAGCAGTACTTC.

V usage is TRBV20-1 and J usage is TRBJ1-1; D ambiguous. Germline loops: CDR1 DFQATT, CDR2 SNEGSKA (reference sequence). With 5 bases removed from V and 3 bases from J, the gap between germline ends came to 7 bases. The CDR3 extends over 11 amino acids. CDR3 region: CSALRDTEAFF. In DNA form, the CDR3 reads TGCAGTGCTCTCCGGGACACTGAAGCTTTCTTT.

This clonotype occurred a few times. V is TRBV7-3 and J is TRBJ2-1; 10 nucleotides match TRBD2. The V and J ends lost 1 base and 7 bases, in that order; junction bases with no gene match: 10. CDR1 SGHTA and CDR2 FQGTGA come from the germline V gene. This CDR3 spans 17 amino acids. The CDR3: CASSLRAGGPGENEQFF. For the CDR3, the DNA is TGTGCCAGCAGCTTAAGAGCGGGAGGGCCGGGGGAGAATGAGCAGTTCTTC.

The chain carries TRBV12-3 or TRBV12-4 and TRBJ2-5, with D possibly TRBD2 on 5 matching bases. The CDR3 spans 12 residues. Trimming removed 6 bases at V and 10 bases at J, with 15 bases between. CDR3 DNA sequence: TGTGCCAGCAGCCATACGGCGAGGGTCCAGTACTTC. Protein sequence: CASSHTARVQYF.

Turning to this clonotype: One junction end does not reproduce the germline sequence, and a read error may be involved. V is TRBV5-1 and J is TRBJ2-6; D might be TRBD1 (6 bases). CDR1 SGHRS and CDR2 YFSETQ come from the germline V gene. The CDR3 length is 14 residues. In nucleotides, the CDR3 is TGCGCCAGCAGGATGGACAGTGGGACCAACGTCCTGACTTTC. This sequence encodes CASRMDSGTNVLTF.

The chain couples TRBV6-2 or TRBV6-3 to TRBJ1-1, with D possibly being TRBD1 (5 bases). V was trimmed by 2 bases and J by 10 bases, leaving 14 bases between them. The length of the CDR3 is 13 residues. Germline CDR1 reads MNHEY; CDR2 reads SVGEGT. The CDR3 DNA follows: TGTGCCAGCAGTTACGGCTCTCAGGGTGCAGCTTTCTTT. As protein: CASSYGSQGAAFF.

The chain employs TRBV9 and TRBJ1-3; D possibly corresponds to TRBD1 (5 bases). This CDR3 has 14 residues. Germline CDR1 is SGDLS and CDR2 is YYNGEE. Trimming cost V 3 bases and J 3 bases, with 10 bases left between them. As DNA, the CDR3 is TGTGCCAGCAGCGAGGGGAGAGATGGAAACACCATATATTTT. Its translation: CASSEGRDGNTIYF.

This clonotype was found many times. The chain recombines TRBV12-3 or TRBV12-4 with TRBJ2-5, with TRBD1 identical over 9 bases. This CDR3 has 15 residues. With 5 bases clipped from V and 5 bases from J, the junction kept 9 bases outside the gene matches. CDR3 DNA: TGTGCCAGCAGTCCTTGGACAGGGGAGGGGGAGACCCAGTACTTC. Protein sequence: CASSPWTGEGETQYF.

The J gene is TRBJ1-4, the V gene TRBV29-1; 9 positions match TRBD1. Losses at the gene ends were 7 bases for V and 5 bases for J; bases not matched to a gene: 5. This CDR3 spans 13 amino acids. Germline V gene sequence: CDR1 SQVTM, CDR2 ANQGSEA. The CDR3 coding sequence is TGCAGCGCCTCCGGGACAGGGAATGAAAAACTGTTTTTT. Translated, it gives CSASGTGNEKLFF.

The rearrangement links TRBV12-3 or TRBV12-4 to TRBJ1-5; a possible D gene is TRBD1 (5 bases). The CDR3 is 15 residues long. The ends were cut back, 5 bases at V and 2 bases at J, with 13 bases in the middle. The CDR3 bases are TGTGCCAGCAGTCCGGAGGGAGGGGGCAATCAGCCCCAGCATTTT. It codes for CASSPEGGGNQPQHF.

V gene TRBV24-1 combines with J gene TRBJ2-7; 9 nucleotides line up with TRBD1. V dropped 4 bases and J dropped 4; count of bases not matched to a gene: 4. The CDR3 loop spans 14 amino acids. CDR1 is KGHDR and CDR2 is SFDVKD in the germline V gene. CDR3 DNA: TGTGCCACCAGTGAGGCCGGGACAGGGTACGAGCAGTACTTC. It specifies CATSEAGTGYEQYF.

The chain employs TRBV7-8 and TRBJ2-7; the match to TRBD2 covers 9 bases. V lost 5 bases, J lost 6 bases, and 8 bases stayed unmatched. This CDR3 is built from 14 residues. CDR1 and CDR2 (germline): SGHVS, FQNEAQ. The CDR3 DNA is TGTGCCAGCAGCAGGGGACTAGCACCGGGCGAGCAGTACTTC. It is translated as CASSRGLAPGEQYF.

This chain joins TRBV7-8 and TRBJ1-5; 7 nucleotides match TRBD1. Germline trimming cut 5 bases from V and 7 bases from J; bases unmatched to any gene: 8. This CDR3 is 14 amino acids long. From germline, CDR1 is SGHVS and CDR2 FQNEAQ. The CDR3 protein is CASSPDRLGQPQHF. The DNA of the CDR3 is TGTGCCAGCAGCCCGGACAGGTTGGGGCAGCCCCAGCATTTT.

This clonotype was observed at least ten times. This chain's CDR3 is CASSLARLAGGPLRTDTQYF. The CDR3 bases are TGTGCCAGCAGCTTAGCGCGTCTAGCGGGGGGACCCCTACGCACAGATACGCAGTATTTT. This chain connects TRBV7-2 to TRBJ2-3, with 11 bases aligning to TRBD2. Looked up from germline, CDR1 is SGHTA and CDR2 is FQGNSA. V lost 0 bases, J lost 1 base, and 12 bases stayed unmatched. The CDR3 has 20 residues.

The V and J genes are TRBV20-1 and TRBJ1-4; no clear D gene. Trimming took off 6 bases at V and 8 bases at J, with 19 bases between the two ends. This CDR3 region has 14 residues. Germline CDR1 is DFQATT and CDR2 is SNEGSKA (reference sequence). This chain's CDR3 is CSASRAAPGEKLFF. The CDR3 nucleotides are TGCAGTGCCTCCCGGGCGGCCCCAGGCGAAAAACTGTTTTTT.

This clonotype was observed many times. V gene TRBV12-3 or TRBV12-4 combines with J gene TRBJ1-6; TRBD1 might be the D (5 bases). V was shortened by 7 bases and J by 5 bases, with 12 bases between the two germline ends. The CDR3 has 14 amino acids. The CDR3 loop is CASKAGTDNSPLHF. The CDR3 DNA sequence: TGTGCCAGCAAGGCCGGGACGGATAATTCACCCCTCCACTTT.

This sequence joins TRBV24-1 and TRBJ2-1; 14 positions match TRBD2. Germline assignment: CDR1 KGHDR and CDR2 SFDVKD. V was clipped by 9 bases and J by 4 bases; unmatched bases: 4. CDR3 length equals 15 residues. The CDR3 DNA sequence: TGTGCCACCCAGACTAGCGGGAGGGAGTACAATGAGCAGTTCTTC. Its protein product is CATQTSGREYNEQFF.